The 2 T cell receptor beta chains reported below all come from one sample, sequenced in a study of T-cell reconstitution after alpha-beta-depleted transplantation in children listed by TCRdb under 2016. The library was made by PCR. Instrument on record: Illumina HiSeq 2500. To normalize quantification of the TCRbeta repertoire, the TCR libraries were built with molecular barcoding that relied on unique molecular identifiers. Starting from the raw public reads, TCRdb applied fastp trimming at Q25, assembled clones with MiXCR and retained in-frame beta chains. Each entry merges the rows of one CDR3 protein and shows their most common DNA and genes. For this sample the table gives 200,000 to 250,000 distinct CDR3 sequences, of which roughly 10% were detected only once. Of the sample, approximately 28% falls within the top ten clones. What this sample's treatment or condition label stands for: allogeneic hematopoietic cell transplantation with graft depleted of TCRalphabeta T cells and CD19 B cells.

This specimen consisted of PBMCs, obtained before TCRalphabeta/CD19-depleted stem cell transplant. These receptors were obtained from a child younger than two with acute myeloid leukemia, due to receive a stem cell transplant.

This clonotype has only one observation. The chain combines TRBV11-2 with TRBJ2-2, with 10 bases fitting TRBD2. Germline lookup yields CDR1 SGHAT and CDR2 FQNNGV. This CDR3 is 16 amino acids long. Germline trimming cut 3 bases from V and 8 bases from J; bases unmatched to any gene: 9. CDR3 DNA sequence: TGTGCCAGCAGCTTCCTAGCGGGAGTTCTTGCTGGGGAGCTGTTTTTT. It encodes CASSFLAGVLAGELFF.

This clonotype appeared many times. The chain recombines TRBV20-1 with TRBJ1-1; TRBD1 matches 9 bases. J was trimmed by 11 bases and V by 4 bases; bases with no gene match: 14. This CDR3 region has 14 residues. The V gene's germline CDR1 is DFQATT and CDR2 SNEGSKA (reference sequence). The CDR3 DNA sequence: TGCAGTGCTAAGATCCCGGGACAGGGCTCCTGGGCTTTCTTT. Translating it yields CSAKIPGQGSWAFF.